This T cell receptor beta chain comes out of a study of T-cell reconstitution after alpha-beta-depleted transplantation in children. Using unique molecular identifiers, the investigators prepared the TCRbeta library. TCRdb ran MiXCR on the PCR reads and lists one entry per CDR3 protein. The table includes almost 500,000 distinct CDR3 sequences, about an eighth detected once. Germline V CDR1 and CDR2: SEHNR, FQNEAQ (reference sequence). Trimming removed 3 bases from V and 2 bases from J, with 14 bases in between. The CDR3 has 17 residues. This sequence was found in a human donor who donated a stem cell graft to a child with combined immunodeficiency. The material sequenced was PBMCs from the stem cell graft donor, taken from the stem cell graft. This chain joins TRBV7-9 and TRBJ2-6; possibly TRBD1 for D (6 bases). The CDR3 region is CASSLRTELTGANVLTF. In nucleotides, the CDR3 is TGTGCCAGCAGCTTGAGGACAGAATTAACTGGGGCCAACGTCCTGACTTTC.